The subject of this entry is one T cell receptor beta chain. Its antigen is currently unknown. One entry per CDR3 protein, called by TCRdb with MiXCR from the 5' RACE reads. This table has under 150,000 distinct CDR3 sequences, roughly 8.8% appearing once. The data were obtained in a study of CD8 T cells in ankylosing spondylitis. Study-level points and caveats: Clones linked to disease were reported to show significant enrichment in matched ankylosing spondylitis synovial fluid.

Germline CDR1 and CDR2: MGHDK and SYGVNS. This CDR3 has 14 amino acids. Trimming stripped 11 bases from V and 3 bases from J, with 16 bases between. Sequencing was performed on blood, either unsorted or a sorted T cell fraction (not recorded which). The genes are TRBV25-1 and TRBJ2-2, with D possibly being TRBD2 (6 bases). The clonotype originates from a male donor with ankylosing spondylitis or in good health (not recorded which). The CDR3 here is CAPLIPGDTGELFF. The CDR3 DNA sequence: TGTGCCCCCCTAATACCGGGGGACACCGGGGAGCTGTTTTTT.